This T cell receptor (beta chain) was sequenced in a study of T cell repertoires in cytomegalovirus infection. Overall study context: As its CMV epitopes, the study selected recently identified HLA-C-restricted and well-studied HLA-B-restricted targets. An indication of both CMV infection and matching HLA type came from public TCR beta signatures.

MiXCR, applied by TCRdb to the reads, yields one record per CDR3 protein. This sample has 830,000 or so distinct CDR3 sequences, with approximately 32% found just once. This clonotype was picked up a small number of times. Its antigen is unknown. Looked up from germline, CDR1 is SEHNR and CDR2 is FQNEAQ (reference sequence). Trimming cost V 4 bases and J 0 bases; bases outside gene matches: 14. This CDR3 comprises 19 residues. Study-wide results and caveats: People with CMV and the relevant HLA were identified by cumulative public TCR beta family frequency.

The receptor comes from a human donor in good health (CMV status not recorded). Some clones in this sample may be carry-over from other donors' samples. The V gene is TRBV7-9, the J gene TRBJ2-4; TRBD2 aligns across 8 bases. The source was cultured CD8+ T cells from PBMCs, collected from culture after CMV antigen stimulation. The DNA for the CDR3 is TGTGCCAGCAGCTCCAACGGGGGACGGGGGGGACTAGCCAAAAACATTCAGTACTTC. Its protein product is CASSSNGGRGGLAKNIQYF.